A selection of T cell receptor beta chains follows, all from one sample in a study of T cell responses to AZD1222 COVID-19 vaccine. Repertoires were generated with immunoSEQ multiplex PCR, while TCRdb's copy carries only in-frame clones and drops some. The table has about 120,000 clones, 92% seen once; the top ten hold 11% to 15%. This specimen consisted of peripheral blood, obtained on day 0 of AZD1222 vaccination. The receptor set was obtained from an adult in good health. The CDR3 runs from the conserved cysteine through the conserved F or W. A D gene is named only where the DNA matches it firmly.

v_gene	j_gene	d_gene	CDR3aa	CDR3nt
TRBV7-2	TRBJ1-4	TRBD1	CASSLVGPGQKNEKLFF	TGTGCCAGCAGCTTAGTCGGACCGGGACAGAAGAATGAAAAACTGTTTTTT
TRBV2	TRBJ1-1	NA	CASSDPLDGAFF	TGTGCCAGCAGTGACCCCCTCGACGGGGCCTTCTTT
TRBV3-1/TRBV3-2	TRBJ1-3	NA	CASSQTDGANSF	TGTGCCAGCAGCCAAACGGACGGAGCGAATAGTTTT
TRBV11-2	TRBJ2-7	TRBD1	CASSPPGDRGRRQYF	TGTGCCAGCAGCCCCCCGGGTGACAGGGGGCGAAGGCAGTACTTC
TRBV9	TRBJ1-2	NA	CASSNSSVILGRVKTFYGYTF	TGTGCCAGCAGCAATAGCTCAGTAATCTTGGGGAGGGTGAAAACCTTCTATGGCTACACCTTC
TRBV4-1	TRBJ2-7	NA	CASSPKQVGYEQYF	TGCGCCAGCAGCCCAAAACAAGTGGGATACGAGCAGTACTTC
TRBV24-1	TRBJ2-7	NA	CATSERGTYEQYF	TGTGCCACCAGTGAGAGGGGAACCTACGAGCAGTACTTC
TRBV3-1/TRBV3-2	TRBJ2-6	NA	CASSQDLTAGANVLTF	TGTGCCAGCAGCCAAGACCTTACAGCTGGGGCCAACGTCCTGACTTTC
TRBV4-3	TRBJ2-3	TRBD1	CASSPGTGYTDTQYF	TGCGCCAGCAGCCCCGGGACAGGTTACACAGATACGCAGTATTTT
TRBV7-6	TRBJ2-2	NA	CASSHRQPGELFF	TGTGCCAGCAGCCACCGACAGCCCGGGGAGCTGTTTTTT
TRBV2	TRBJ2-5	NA	CASSEFWGETQYF	TGTGCCAGCAGTGAATTCTGGGGGGAGACCCAGTACTTC
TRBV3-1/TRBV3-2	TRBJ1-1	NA	CASSQEFGNPRGTEAFF	TGTGCCAGCAGCCAAGAGTTTGGAAACCCGCGGGGCACTGAAGCTTTCTTT
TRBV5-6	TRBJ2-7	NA	CASSWGDGSYEQYF	TGTGCCAGCAGCTGGGGCGACGGATCCTACGAGCAGTACTTC
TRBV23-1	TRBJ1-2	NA	CASSQRIGGRNYGYTF	TGCGCCAGCAGTCAACGCATAGGGGGGCGTAACTATGGCTACACCTTC
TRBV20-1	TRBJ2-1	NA	CSELQGHEQFF	TGCAGTGAACTACAGGGTCATGAGCAGTTCTTC
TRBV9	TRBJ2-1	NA	CASSVAGHSYNEQFF	TGTGCCAGCAGCGTGGCCGGTCACTCCTACAATGAGCAGTTCTTC
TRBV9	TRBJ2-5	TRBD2	CASSAFSGNQETQYF	TGTGCCAGCAGCGCTTTTAGCGGGAACCAAGAGACCCAGTACTTC
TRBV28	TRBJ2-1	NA	CASSLLGSGEQFF	TGTGCCAGCAGTTTATTGGGTTCTGGTGAGCAGTTCTTC
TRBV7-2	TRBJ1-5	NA	CASSDRDSALMEHQPQHF	TGTGCCAGCAGCGACCGGGACTCAGCCCTAATGGAGCATCAGCCCCAGCATTTT
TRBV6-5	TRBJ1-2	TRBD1	CASRQTGTGGGYTF	TGTGCCAGCAGACAGACAGGGACCGGGGGGGGCTACACCTTC
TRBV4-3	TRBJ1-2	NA	CASSQEQGNVGGYTF	TGCGCCAGCAGCCAAGAACAGGGAAACGTTGGTGGCTACACCTTC
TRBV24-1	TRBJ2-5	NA	CATSDQDREGRETQYF	TGTGCCACCAGTGACCAAGACAGGGAGGGTCGAGAGACCCAGTACTTC